What follows are 8 T cell receptor beta chains derived from one specimen sequenced in a study of response to subunit inactivated influenza vaccine. TCRdb passed the RT-PCR reads through MiXCR, listing each CDR3 protein once. The data show around 190,000 distinct CDR3 sequences, about 10% seen once. The specimen comprised non-naive T cells sorted from PBMCs, sampled on the day of vaccination. Source of these receptors: a man in his forties or fifties who received an inactivated influenza vaccine.

This clonotype was seen a handful of times. This rearrangement joins TRBV4-3 to TRBJ2-2; D unresolved. The CDR3 covers 12 residues. V was clipped by 4 bases and J by 6 bases, with 6 bases between them. Looked up from germline, CDR1 is LGHNA and CDR2 is YSLEER. The CDR3 sequence: CASSRDSGELFF. CDR3 sequence (DNA): TGCGCCAGCAGCCGAGACTCCGGGGAGCTGTTTTTT.

This clonotype came up many times. This chain links TRBV11-2 with TRBJ2-2; TRBD2 agrees at 11 bases. Germline CDR1 reads SGHAT; CDR2 reads FQNNGV. V lost 3 bases to trimming and J lost 4 bases; unmatched junction nucleotides: 4. This CDR3 spans 16 amino acids. CDR3 coding DNA: TGTGCCAGCAGCTTCCTTAGCGGGAGGGCCACCGGGGAGCTGTTTTTT. Its protein product is CASSFLSGRATGELFF.

This clonotype showed up just a few times. V usage is TRBV2 and J usage is TRBJ1-2; tentatively, D is TRBD1 (5 bases). Per germline, CDR1 SNHLY and CDR2 FYNNEI. Between the trimmed V and J ends, which lost 4 bases and 4 bases, there was a span of 16 bases. The CDR3 spans 15 residues. As DNA, the CDR3 is TGTGCCAGCAGTGTTGGAAGGGGATTCGGCTATGGCTACACCTTC. This codes for CASSVGRGFGYGYTF.

This chain joins TRBV6-1 and TRBJ2-3; D is perhaps TRBD1 (6 bases). V was clipped by 6 bases and J by 2 bases, with 12 bases between them. Germline V gene data show CDR1 as MNHNS and CDR2 as SASEGT. The CDR3 loop spans 14 amino acids. CDR3 bases: TGTGCCAGCAGGGGTGGACAGATCACAGATACGCAGTATTTT. Its translation is CASRGGQITDTQYF.

The chain carries TRBV7-2 and TRBJ2-3; D call uncertain. The CDR3 consists of 12 residues. V lost 6 bases and J 6 bases, leaving 10 bases between the germline ends. CDR1 SGHTA and CDR2 FQGNSA come from the germline V gene. CDR3 DNA sequence: TGTGCCAGCAGTTCCGCCCTTGATACGCAGTATTTT. Translated: CASSSALDTQYF.

This clonotype came up a few times. CDR3 in DNA: TGTGCCAGCAGCCAAGATGCGGCCTCTGGGGCCAACGTCCTGACTTTC. It yields the protein CASSQDAASGANVLTF. The chain employs TRBV4-2 and TRBJ2-6; no firm D call. Germline assignment: CDR1 LGHNA and CDR2 YNFKEQ. This CDR3 region has 16 residues. V was clipped by 0 bases and J by 0 bases, with 6 bases between them.

The chain joins TRBV30 to TRBJ2-3; D is undetermined. Germline V lookup: CDR1 GTSNPN, CDR2 SVGIG (reference sequence). The CDR3 runs 12 residues. Trimming stripped 4 bases from V and 5 bases from J, with 10 bases between. The CDR3 region has the DNA TGTGCCTGGACCCATAAGGTAGATACGCAGTATTTT. Its translation: CAWTHKVDTQYF.

This clonotype has more than one count but fewer than ten. The chain links TRBV20-1 to TRBJ2-7; D perhaps matches TRBD2 (5 bases). CDR3 length: 15 residues. CDR1 DFQATT and CDR2 SNEGSKA come from the germline V gene (reference sequence). The ends were cut back, 4 bases at V and 2 bases at J, with 18 bases in the middle. As DNA, the CDR3 is TGCAGTGCTACGCTCCCTACTAGTTTTGCCTACGAGCAGTACTTC. It is translated as CSATLPTSFAYEQYF.